The rows below give T cell receptor beta chains drawn from one sample of a study of blood T cell repertoires in COVID-19. Using immunoSEQ multiplex PCR, the repertoire was profiled, and TCRdb retains in-frame clones only, with some absent. The sample has some 300,000 clones, about 90% seen once; the top ten hold roughly 2%. Sequences were obtained from peripheral blood. Receptors originate from a man aged 18 to 29 with active or convalescent COVID-19. Both conserved end residues are part of each CDR3. The D gene is left open where the match is weak. The listing skips clone size in some rows; elsewhere it reads once, few, many or a size class.

>TRBV28|NA|TRBJ1-6|NA
CASSFVGRVNSPLHF
TGTGCCAGCAGTTTCGTAGGGAGGGTTAATTCACCCCTCCACTTT
>TRBV9|NA|TRBJ1-5|few
CASSRRVDQPQHF
TGTGCCAGCAGCAGGAGGGTGGATCAGCCCCAGCATTTT
>TRBV6-5|TRBD1|TRBJ1-5|NA
CASSQGAYQPQHF
TGTGCCAGCAGCCAGGGGGCATATCAGCCCCAGCATTTT
>TRBV12-1|NA|TRBJ1-4|few
CASSPGGSHNEKLFF
TGTGCCAGCAGCCCTGGAGGCAGTCATAATGAAAAACTGTTTTTT
>TRBV6-7|NA|TRBJ2-1|few
CASGLSLGEIEQFF
TGTGCCAGTGGACTGAGCCTTGGGGAAATTGAGCAGTTCTTC
>TRBV27|NA|TRBJ2-1|NA
CASSLVGSSYNEQFF
TGTGCCAGCAGTTTAGTCGGGAGCTCCTACAATGAGCAGTTCTTC
>TRBV6-5|NA|TRBJ1-5|NA
CASRPGISNQPQHF
TGTGCCAGCAGACCAGGCATTAGCAATCAGCCCCAGCATTTT
>TRBV5-4|NA|TRBJ1-6|NA
CASSLVGGPLHF
TGTGCCAGCAGCTTGGTGGGGGGACCCCTCCACTTT
>TRBV2|NA|TRBJ1-2|NA
CASREKGPAAGDGYTF
TGTGCCAGCAGGGAAAAGGGACCGGCAGCGGGAGATGGCTACACCTTC
>TRBV7-3|NA|TRBJ2-1|NA
CASTKSQGNEQFF
TGTGCCAGCACCAAATCACAGGGCAATGAGCAGTTCTTC
>TRBV3-1/TRBV3-2|NA|TRBJ1-5|NA
CASSQTKHSNQPQHF
TGTGCCAGCAGCCAAACTAAACATAGCAATCAGCCCCAGCATTTT
>TRBV25-1|TRBD2|TRBJ2-3|NA
CASRDLAGGYGTQYF
TGTGCCAGCAGGGATCTAGCGGGGGGGTATGGTACGCAGTATTTT
>TRBV6-5|NA|TRBJ1-1|NA
CASRSSSVEAFF
TGTGCCAGCAGATCATCGTCAGTTGAAGCTTTCTTT
>TRBV5-1|NA|TRBJ1-1|NA
CASSFSADSEAFF
TGCGCCAGCAGTTTCAGTGCGGACTCTGAAGCTTTCTTT
>TRBV7-9|TRBD2|TRBJ2-1|NA
CASSLIAGRNNEQFF
TGTGCCAGCAGCTTAATAGCGGGAAGGAACAATGAGCAGTTCTTC
>TRBV19|NA|TRBJ1-4|NA
CASSIGWGRGNEKLFF
TGTGCCAGCAGCATCGGGTGGGGCAGGGGAAATGAAAAACTGTTTTTT
>TRBV27|TRBD2|TRBJ2-3|NA
CASSLFGEGGADTQYF
TGTGCCAGCAGTTTATTCGGGGAGGGAGGGGCAGATACGCAGTATTTT
>TRBV29-1|NA|TRBJ2-3|NA
CSVVSKRQGSDGDTQYF
TGCAGCGTTGTTTCGAAACGCCAGGGTAGTGACGGAGATACGCAGTATTTT
>TRBV29-1|NA|TRBJ2-3|few
CSVESGFRRLDTQYF
TGCAGCGTTGAGTCAGGGTTCCGACGTCTAGATACGCAGTATTTT
>TRBV28|TRBD1|TRBJ1-5|NA
CAIQGGNQPQHF
TGTGCCATACAGGGGGGCAATCAGCCCCAGCATTTT
>TRBV11-2|TRBD1|TRBJ1-4|NA
CASSRGQGVNEKLFF
TGTGCCAGCAGCAGAGGACAGGGTGTAAATGAAAAACTGTTTTTT
>TRBV28|TRBD1|TRBJ2-7|NA
CASSSRDRGYYEQYF
TGTGCCAGCAGTTCGCGGGACAGGGGGTACTACGAGCAGTACTTC
>TRBV10-3|TRBD1|TRBJ2-7|once
CAISGGQGASYEQYF
TGTGCCATCAGTGGGGGACAGGGGGCTTCCTACGAGCAGTACTTC
>TRBV6-5|TRBD1|TRBJ2-7|once
CASSYSGQWGYEQYF
TGTGCCAGCAGTTACTCGGGACAGTGGGGCTACGAGCAGTACTTC
>TRBV7-9|TRBD2|TRBJ2-5|NA
CASSSRTSGETQYF
TGTGCCAGCAGCTCTCGGACTAGCGGAGAGACCCAGTACTTC
>TRBV5-4|NA|TRBJ2-2|NA
CASSLSTGFTGELFF
TGTGCCAGCAGCTTAAGCACAGGGTTCACCGGGGAGCTGTTTTTT
>TRBV5-1|TRBD1|TRBJ2-7|NA
CASSQGTAYEQYF
TGCGCCAGCAGCCAAGGGACAGCCTACGAGCAGTACTTC
>TRBV7-2|NA|TRBJ1-4|NA
CASSLDRGNEKLFF
TGTGCCAGCAGCCTCGACAGAGGTAATGAAAAACTGTTTTTT
>TRBV28|TRBD1|TRBJ1-1|NA
CASSSGGANTEAFF
TGTGCCAGCAGCTCAGGGGGAGCGAACACTGAAGCTTTCTTT
>TRBV11-2|NA|TRBJ2-7|NA
CASSYSYEQYF
TGTGCCAGCAGCTATTCATACGAGCAGTACTTC
>TRBV7-8|TRBD1|TRBJ1-5|NA
CASSLRDSGHQPQHF
TGTGCCAGCAGCTTGAGGGACAGCGGTCATCAGCCCCAGCATTTT
>TRBV7-6|TRBD2|TRBJ2-3|NA
CASSPRSGGVGDTQYF
TGTGCCAGCAGCCCGCGGAGCGGGGGAGTTGGAGATACGCAGTATTTT
>TRBV15|NA|TRBJ1-1|once
CATSRGRELMNTEAFF
TGTGCCACCAGCAGGGGGCGCGAGCTAATGAACACTGAAGCTTTCTTT
>TRBV7-9|TRBD1|TRBJ1-2|few
CASRGDSYEGYTF
TGTGCCAGCAGAGGGGACAGCTACGAGGGCTACACCTTC
>TRBV6-9|NA|TRBJ2-5|NA
CASSYRQGQETQYF
TGTGCCAGCAGTTATCGCCAGGGACAAGAGACCCAGTACTTC
>TRBV9|TRBD1|TRBJ2-7|NA
CASSLTGTGVYEQYF
TGTGCCAGCAGCCTGACCGGGACAGGGGTTTACGAGCAGTACTTC
>TRBV19|TRBD1|TRBJ2-3|once
CATSKGATQGDTQYF
TGTGCCACAAGTAAGGGGGCCACCCAGGGAGATACGCAGTATTTT
>TRBV23-1|NA|TRBJ2-7|NA
CASSLIYRHVSMRICSSYEQYF
TGCGCCAGCAGTCTCATCTATCGCCATGTGAGCATGAGGATATGTTCGTCCTACGAGCAGTACTTC
>TRBV7-9|NA|TRBJ1-1|NA
CASGHEATEAFF
TGTGCCAGCGGTCATGAAGCCACTGAAGCTTTCTTT
>TRBV12-3/TRBV12-4|NA|TRBJ1-2|NA
CATRQPYGYTF
TGTGCCACTAGACAGCCCTATGGCTACACCTTC
>TRBV27|NA|TRBJ2-7|NA
CASSLSAVHEQYF
TGTGCCAGCAGTTTGAGCGCGGTCCACGAGCAGTACTTC
>TRBV7-9|NA|TRBJ1-1|NA
CASSGHDSTEAFF
TGTGCCAGCAGCGGCCACGATTCCACTGAAGCTTTCTTT
>TRBV25-1|TRBD1|TRBJ1-4|few
CASSELTGKELFF
TGTGCCAGCAGTGAACTGACAGGGAAGGAACTGTTTTTT
>TRBV7-8|TRBD1|TRBJ1-1|NA
CASSSRQGAVNTEAFF
TGTGCCAGCAGCTCCAGACAGGGGGCGGTGAACACTGAAGCTTTCTTT
>TRBV6-1|TRBD1|TRBJ1-3|NA
CASSESPRGRPGNTIYF
TGTGCCAGCAGTGAATCCCCCAGGGGGAGACCTGGAAACACCATATATTTT
>TRBV2|TRBD2|TRBJ2-1|NA
CASSRSGGRGDEQFF
TGTGCCAGCAGTAGGAGCGGGGGGCGTGGGGATGAGCAGTTCTTC
>TRBV6-5|NA|TRBJ1-5|once
CASSPGYYNQPQHF
TGTGCCAGCAGTCCGGGATACTACAATCAGCCCCAGCATTTT
>TRBV5-1|NA|TRBJ1-4|NA
CASSPGSRAPGATNEKLFF
TGCGCCAGCAGCCCGGGAAGCCGGGCACCCGGCGCAACTAATGAAAAACTGTTTTTT
>TRBV7-2|TRBD1|TRBJ1-4|few
CASSVNRGRTEKLFF
TGTGCCAGCAGCGTGAACAGGGGGCGAACCGAAAAACTGTTTTTT
>TRBV2|TRBD2|TRBJ2-1|NA
CASSAGLAGWDEQFF
TGTGCCAGCAGTGCTGGACTAGCGGGGTGGGATGAGCAGTTCTTC
>TRBV7-3|TRBD1|TRBJ2-2|NA
CASSLTGTGGDYAGELFF
TGTGCCAGCAGCTTAACCGGGACAGGGGGAGACTACGCCGGGGAGCTGTTTTTT